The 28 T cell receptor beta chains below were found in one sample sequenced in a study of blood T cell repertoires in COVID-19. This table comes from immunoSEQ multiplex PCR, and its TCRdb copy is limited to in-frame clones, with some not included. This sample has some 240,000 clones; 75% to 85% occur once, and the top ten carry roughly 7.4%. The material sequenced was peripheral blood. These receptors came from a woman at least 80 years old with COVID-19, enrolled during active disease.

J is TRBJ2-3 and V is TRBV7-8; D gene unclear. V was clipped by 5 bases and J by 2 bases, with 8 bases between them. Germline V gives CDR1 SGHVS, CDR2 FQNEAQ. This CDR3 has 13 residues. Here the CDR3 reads CASSHPNTDTQYF. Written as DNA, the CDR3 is TGTGCCAGCAGCCATCCCAACACAGATACGCAGTATTTT. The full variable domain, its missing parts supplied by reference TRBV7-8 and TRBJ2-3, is GAGVSQSPRYKVAKRGQDVALRCDPISGHVSLFWYQQALGQGPEFLTYFQNEAQLDKSGLPSDRFFAERPEGSVSTLKIQRTQQEDSAVYLCASSHPNTDTQYFGPGTRLTVL.

CDR3 sequence: CASSYGDSSGNTIYF. CDR3 sequence (DNA): TGTGCCAGCAGTTACGGGGACAGCTCTGGAAACACCATATATTTT. The rearrangement joins TRBV28 to TRBJ1-3; 7 bases fit TRBD1. Germline values: CDR1 MDHEN, CDR2 SYDVKM. CDR3 length: 15 residues. V gave up 4 bases and J gave up 0 bases; unmatched junction bases: 3. The whole variable domain, remainder taken from reference TRBV28 and TRBJ1-3, is DVKVTQSSRYLVKRTGEKVFLECVQDMDHENMFWYRQDPGLGLRLIYFSYDVKMKEKGDIPEGYSVSREKKERFSLILESASTNQTSMYLCASSYGDSSGNTIYFGEGSWLTVV.

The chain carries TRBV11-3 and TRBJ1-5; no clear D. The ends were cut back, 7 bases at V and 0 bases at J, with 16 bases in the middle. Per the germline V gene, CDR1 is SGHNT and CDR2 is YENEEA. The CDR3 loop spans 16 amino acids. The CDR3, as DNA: TGTGCCAGCACCCTTGGGCCAACTGGTAGCAATCAGCCCCAGCATTTT. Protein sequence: CASTLGPTGSNQPQHF.

The CDR3 reads CASSLATSSGANVLTF. The DNA of the CDR3 is TGTGCCAGCAGCTTAGCTACTAGCTCTGGGGCCAACGTCCTGACTTTC. The chain recombines TRBV11-2 with TRBJ2-6; the D gene is possibly TRBD2 (5 bases). Trimming pared 1 base from V and 0 bases from J, leaving 7 bases between. The germline V gene encodes CDR1 SGHAT and CDR2 FQNNGV. The CDR3 is 16 residues long.

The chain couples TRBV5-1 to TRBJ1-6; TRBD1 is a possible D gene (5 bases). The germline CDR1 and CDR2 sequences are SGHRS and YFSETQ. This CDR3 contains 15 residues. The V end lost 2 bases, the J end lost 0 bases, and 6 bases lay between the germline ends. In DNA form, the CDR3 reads TGCGCCAGCAGCTTCCAGGGCTCCTATAATTCACCCCTCCACTTT. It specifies CASSFQGSYNSPLHF.

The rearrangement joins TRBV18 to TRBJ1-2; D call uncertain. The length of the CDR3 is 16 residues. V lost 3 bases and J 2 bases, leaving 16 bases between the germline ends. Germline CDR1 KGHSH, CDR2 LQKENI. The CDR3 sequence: CASSPPGSKANYGYTF. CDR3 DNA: TGTGCCAGCTCACCCCCGGGATCTAAAGCGAACTATGGCTACACCTTC.

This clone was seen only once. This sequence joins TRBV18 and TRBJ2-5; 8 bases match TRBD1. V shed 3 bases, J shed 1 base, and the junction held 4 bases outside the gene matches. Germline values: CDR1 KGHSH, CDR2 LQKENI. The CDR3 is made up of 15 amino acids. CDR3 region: CASSPRQGTQETQYF. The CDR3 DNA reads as TGTGCCAGCTCACCCAGACAGGGGACCCAAGAGACCCAGTACTTC.

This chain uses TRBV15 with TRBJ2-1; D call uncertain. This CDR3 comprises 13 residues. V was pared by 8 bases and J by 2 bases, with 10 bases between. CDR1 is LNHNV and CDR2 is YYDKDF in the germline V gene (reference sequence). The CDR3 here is CATALLTYNEQFF. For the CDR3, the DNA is TGTGCCACCGCACTCCTTACCTACAATGAGCAGTTCTTC.

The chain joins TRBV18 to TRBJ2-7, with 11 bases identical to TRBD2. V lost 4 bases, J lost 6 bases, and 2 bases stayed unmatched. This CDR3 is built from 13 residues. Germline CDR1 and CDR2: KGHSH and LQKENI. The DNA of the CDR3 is TGTGCCAGCTCACAGGGACTAGCGGCCGAGCAGTACTTC. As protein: CASSQGLAAEQYF.

The CDR3 sequence is CASSPSTGKSGYTF. CDR3 nucleotide sequence: TGTGCCAGCAGTCCCTCGACAGGGAAGAGTGGCTACACCTTC. J is TRBJ1-2 and V is TRBV25-1; 7 nucleotides agree with TRBD1. Trimming at V came to 5 bases and at J to 7 bases, leaving 10 bases not matched to a gene. This CDR3 is built from 14 residues. CDR1 is MGHDK, CDR2 SYGVNS, per germline.

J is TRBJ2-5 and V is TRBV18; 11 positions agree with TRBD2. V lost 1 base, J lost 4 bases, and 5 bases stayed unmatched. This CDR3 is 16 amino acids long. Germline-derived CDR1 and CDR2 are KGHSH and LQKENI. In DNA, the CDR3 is TGTGCCAGCTCACCACTAGCGGGAGGGCCGGGAGAGACCCAGTACTTC. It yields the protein CASSPLAGGPGETQYF.

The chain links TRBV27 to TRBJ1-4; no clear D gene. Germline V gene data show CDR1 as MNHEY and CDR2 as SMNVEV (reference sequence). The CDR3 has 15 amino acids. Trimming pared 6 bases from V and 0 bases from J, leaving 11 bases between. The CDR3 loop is CASSRIDATNEKLFF. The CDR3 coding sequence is TGTGCCAGCAGCCGTATAGATGCAACTAATGAAAAACTGTTTTTT.

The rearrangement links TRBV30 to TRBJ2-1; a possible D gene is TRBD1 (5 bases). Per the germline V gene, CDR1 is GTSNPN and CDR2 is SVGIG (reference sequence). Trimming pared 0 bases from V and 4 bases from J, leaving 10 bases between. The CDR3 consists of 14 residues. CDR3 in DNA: TGTGCCTGGAGTGTACTTTCAGGGTACAATGAGCAGTTCTTC. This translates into CAWSVLSGYNEQFF.

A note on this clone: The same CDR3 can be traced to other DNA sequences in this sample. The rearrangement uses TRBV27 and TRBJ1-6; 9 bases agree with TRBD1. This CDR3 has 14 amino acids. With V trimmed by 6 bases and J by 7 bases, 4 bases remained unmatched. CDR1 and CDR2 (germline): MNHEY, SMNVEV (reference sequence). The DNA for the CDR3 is TGTGCCAGCAGCCGGGACAGGGACAATTCACCCCTCCACTTT. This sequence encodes CASSRDRDNSPLHF.

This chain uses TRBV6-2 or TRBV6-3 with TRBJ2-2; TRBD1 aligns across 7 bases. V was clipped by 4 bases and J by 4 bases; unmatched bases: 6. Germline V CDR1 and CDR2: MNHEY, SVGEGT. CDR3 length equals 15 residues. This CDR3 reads CASSSKGAGTGELFF. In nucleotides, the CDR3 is TGTGCCAGCAGTTCAAAGGGGGCGGGCACCGGGGAGCTGTTTTTT.

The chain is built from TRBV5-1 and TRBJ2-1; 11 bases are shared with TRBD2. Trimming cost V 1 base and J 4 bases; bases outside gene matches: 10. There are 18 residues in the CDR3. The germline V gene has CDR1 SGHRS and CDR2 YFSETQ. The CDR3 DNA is TGCGCCAGCAGCTTGTGGCCAGGCGGGACTAGCGGTTACAATGAGCAGTTCTTC. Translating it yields CASSLWPGGTSGYNEQFF.

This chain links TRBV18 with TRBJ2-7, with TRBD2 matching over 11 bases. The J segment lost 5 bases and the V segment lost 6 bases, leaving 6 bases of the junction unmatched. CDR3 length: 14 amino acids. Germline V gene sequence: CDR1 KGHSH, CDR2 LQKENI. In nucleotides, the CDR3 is TGTGCCAGCTCTGGGACTAGCGGAGGGAACGAGCAGTACTTC. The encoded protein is CASSGTSGGNEQYF.

CDR3 sequence reads: CASSFQGYGYTF. CDR3 sequence (DNA): TGTGCCAGCAGCTTTCAGGGCTATGGCTACACCTTC. V and J are TRBV5-8 and TRBJ1-2, with D possibly being TRBD1 (5 bases). V gave up 2 bases and J gave up 4 bases, with 6 bases separating them. Germline V CDR1 and CDR2: SGHTS, YDEGEE. This CDR3 has 12 residues.

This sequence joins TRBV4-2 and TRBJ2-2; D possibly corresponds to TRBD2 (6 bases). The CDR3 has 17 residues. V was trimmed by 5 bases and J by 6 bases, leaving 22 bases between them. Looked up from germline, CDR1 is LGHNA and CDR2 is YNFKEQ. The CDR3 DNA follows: TGTGCCAGCAGCGCTGTGGGGGGTCAGGCAGAAGCCGGGGAGCTGTTTTTT. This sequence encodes CASSAVGGQAEAGELFF.

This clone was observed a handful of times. The CDR3 is CASSSGPLVEAFF. The CDR3 coding sequence is TGTGCCAGCAGCAGCGGCCCCCTCGTTGAAGCTTTCTTT. The chain links TRBV11-2 to TRBJ1-1; D unclear. The CDR3 is 13 amino acids. The germline V gene has CDR1 SGHAT and CDR2 FQNNGV. Trimming took off 5 bases at V and 7 bases at J, with 14 bases between the two ends.

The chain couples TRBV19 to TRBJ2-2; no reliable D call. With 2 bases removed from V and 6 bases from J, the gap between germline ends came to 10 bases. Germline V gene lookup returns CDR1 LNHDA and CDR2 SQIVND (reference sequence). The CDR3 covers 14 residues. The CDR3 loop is CASSISGSAGELFF. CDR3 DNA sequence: TGTGCCAGTAGTATATCGGGTTCAGCCGGGGAGCTGTTTTTT.

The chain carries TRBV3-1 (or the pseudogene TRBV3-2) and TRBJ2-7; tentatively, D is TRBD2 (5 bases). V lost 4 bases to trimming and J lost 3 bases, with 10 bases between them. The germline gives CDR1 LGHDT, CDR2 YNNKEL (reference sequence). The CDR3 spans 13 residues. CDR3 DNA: TGTGCCAGCAGCCCAGACTACGGCTACGAGCAGTACTTC. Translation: CASSPDYGYEQYF.

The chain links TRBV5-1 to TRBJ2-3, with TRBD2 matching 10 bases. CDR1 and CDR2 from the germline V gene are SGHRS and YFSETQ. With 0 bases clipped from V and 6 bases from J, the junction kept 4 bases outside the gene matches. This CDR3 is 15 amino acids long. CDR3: CASSLERGGRDTQYF. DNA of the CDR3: TGCGCCAGCAGCTTGGAGCGGGGGGGCCGCGATACGCAGTATTTT.

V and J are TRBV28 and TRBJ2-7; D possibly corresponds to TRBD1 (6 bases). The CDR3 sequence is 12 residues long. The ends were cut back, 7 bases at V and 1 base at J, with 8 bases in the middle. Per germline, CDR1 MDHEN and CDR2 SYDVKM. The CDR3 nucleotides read TGTGCCAGCAAGACAGGTTCCTACGAGCAGTACTTC. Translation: CASKTGSYEQYF.

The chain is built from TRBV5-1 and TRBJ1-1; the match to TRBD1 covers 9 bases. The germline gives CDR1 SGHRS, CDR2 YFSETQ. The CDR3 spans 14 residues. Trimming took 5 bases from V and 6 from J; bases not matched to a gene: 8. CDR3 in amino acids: CASRSGQGISEAFF. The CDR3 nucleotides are TGCGCCAGCAGATCGGGACAGGGTATATCTGAAGCTTTCTTT.

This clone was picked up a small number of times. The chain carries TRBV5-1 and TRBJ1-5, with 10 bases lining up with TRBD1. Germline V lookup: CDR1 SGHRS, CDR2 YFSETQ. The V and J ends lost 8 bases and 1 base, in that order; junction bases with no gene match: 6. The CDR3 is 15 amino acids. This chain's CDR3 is CASSTGGLSNQPQHF. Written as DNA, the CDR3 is TGCGCCAGTTCGACAGGGGGCTTGAGCAATCAGCCCCAGCATTTT.

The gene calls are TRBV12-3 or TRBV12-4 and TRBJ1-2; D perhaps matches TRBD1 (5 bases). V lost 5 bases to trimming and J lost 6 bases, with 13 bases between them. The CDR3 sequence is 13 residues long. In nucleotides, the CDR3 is TGTGCCAGCAGTGGGGCAAGGCGTGATGGCTACACCTTC. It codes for CASSGARRDGYTF.

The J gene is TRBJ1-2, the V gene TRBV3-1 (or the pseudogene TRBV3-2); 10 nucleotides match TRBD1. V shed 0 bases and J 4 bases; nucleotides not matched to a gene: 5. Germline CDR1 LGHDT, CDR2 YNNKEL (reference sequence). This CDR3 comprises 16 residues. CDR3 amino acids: CASSQERTGGTYGYTF. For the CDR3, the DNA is TGTGCCAGCAGCCAAGAGCGGACAGGGGGAACCTATGGCTACACCTTC.